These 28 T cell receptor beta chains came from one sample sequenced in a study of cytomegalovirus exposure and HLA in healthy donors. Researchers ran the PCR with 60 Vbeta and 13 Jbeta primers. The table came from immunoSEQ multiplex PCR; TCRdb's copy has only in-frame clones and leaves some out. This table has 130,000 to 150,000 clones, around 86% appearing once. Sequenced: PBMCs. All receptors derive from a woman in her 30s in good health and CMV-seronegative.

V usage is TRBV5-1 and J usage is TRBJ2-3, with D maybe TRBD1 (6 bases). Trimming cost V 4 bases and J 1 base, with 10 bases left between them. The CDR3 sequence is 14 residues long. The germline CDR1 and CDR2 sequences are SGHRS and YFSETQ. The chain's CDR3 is CASSVAGGTDTQYF. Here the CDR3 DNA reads TGCGCCAGCAGCGTGGCAGGGGGCACAGATACGCAGTATTTT.

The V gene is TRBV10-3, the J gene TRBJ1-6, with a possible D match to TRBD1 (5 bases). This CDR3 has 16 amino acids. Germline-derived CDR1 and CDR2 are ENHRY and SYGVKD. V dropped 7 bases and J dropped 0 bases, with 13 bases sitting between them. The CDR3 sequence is CAIKHSQASYNSPLHF. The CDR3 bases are TGTGCCATCAAGCACTCACAGGCCTCCTATAATTCACCCCTCCACTTT.

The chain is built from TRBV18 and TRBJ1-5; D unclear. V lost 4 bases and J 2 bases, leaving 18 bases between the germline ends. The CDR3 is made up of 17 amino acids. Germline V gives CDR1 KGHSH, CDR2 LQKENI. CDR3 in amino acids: CASSLLPVYAGNQPQHF. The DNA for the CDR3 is TGTGCCAGCTCACTACTTCCGGTGTACGCGGGCAATCAGCCCCAGCATTTT. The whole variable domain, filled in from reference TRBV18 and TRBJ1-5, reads NAGVMQNPRHLVRRRGQEARLRCSPMKGHSHVYWYRQLPEEGLKFMVYLQKENIIDESGMPKERFSAEFPKEGPSILRIQQVVRGDSAAYFCASSLLPVYAGNQPQHFGDGTRLSIL.

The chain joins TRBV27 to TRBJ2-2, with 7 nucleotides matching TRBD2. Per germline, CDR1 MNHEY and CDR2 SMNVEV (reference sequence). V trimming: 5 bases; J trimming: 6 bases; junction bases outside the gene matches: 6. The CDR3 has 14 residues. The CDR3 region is CASSPPGGSGELFF. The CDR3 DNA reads TGTGCCAGCAGTCCACCCGGGGGGTCCGGGGAGCTGTTTTTT.

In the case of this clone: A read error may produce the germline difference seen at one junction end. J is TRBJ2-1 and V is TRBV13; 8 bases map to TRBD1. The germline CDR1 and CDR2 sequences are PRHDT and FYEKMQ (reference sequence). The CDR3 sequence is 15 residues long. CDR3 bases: TGTGCCAGCACCTTAACAGGGGGACGGTACAATGAGCAGTTCTTC. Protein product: CASTLTGGRYNEQFF.

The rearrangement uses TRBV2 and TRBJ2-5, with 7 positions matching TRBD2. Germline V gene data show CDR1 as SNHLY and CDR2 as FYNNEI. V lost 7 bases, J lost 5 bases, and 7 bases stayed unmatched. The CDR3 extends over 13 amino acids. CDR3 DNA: TGTGCCAGCATTGCGGGGGTAGGGGAGACCCAGTACTTC. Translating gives CASIAGVGETQYF.

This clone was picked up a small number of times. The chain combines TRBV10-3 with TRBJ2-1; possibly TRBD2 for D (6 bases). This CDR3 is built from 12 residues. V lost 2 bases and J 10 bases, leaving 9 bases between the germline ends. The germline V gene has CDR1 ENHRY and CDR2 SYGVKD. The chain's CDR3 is CAISELREEQFF. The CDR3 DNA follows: TGTGCCATCAGTGAGCTCCGGGAGGAGCAGTTCTTC.

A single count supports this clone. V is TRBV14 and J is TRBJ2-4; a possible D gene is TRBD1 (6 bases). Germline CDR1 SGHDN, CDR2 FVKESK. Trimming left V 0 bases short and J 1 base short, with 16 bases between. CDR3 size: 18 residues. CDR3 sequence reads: CASSQDGQGLWAKNIQYF. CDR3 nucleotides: TGTGCCAGCAGCCAAGATGGGCAGGGGCTTTGGGCCAAAAACATTCAGTACTTC.

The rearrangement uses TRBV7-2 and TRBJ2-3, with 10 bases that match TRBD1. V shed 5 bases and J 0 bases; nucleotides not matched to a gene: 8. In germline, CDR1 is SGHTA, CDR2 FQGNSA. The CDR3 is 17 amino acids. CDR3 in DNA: TGTGCCAGCAGCCTTGGGGGACAGGGGAGAAGCACAGATACGCAGTATTTT. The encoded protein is CASSLGGQGRSTDTQYF. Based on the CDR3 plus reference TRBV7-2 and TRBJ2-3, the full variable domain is GAGVSQSPSNKVTEKGKDVELRCDPISGHTALYWYRQSLGQGLEFLIYFQGNSAPDKSGLPSDRFSAERTGGSVSTLTIQRTQQEDSAVYLCASSLGGQGRSTDTQYFGPGTRLTVL.

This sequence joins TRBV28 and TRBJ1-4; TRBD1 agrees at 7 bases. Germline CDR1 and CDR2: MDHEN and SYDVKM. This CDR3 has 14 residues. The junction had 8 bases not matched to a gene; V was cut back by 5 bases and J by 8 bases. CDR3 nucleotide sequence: TGTGCCAGCAGTCGAGACAGGGTCGGAGAAAAACTGTTTTTT. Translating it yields CASSRDRVGEKLFF.

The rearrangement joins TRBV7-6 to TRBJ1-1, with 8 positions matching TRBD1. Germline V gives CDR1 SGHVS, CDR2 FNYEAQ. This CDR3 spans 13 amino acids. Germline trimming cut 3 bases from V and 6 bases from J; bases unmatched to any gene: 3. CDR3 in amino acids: CASSFDRGAEAFF. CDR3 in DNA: TGTGCCAGCAGCTTCGACAGGGGCGCTGAAGCTTTCTTT.

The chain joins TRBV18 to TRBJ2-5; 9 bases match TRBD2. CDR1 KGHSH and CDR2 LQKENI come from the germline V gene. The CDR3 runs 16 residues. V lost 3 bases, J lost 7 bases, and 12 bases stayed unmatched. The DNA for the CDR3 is TGTGCCAGCTCACCGTCTAGCGGGGAAGCTATCGGGACCCAGTACTTC. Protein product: CASSPSSGEAIGTQYF.

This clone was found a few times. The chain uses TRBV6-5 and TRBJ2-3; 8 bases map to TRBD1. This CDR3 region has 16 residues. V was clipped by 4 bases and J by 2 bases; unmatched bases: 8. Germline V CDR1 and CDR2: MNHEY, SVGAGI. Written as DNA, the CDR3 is TGTGCCAGCAGTTCTCCGGGACAGGACCCCACAGATACGCAGTATTTT. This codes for CASSSPGQDPTDTQYF.

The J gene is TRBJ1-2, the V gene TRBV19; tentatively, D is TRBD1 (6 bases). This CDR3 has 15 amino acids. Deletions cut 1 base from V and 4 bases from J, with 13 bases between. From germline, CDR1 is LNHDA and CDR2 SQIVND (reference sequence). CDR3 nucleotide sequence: TGTGCCAGTAGTATAGCGGGACAAGACCTCTATGGCTACACCTTC. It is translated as CASSIAGQDLYGYTF.

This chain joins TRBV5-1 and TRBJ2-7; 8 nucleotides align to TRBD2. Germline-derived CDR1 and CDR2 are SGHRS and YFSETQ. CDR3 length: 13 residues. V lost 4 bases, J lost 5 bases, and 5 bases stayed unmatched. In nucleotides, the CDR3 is TGCGCCAGCAGCGACAGACTAGCGAACGAGCAGTACTTC. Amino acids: CASSDRLANEQYF. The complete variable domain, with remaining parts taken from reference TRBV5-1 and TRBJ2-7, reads KAGVTQTPRYLIKTRGQQVTLSCSPISGHRSVSWYQQTPGQGLQFLFEYFSETQRNKGNFPGRFSGRQFSNSRSEMNVSTLELGDSALYLCASSDRLANEQYFGPGTRLTVT.

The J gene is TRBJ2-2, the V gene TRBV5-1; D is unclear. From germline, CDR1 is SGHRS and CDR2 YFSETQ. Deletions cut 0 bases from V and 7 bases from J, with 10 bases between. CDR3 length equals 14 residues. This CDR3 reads CASSLGSGDGELFF. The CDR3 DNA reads TGCGCCAGCAGCTTGGGGAGTGGCGACGGGGAGCTGTTTTTT.

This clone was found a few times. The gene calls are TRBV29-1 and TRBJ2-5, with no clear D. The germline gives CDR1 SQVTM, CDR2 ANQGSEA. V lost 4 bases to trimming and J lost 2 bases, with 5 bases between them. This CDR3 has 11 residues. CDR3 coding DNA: TGCAGCGTTGTCCCACAAGAGACCCAGTACTTC. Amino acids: CSVVPQETQYF.

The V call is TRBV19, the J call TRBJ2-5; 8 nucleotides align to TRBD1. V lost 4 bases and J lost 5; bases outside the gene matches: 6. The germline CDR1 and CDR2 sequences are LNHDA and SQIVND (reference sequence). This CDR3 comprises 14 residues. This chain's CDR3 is CASSSQGASETQYF. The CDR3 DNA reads TGTGCCAGTAGTAGTCAGGGGGCTTCGGAGACCCAGTACTTC.

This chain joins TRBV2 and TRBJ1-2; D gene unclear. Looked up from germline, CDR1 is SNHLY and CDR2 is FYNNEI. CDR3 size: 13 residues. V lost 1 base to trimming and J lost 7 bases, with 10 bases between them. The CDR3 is CASSEVRASGYTF. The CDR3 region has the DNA TGTGCCAGCAGTGAAGTGCGGGCATCTGGCTACACCTTC.

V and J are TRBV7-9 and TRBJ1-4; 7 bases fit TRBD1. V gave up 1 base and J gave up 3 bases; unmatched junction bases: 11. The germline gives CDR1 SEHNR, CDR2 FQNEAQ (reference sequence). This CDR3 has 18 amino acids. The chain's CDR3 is CASSLGIRAGTANEKLFF. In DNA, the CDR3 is TGTGCCAGCAGCTTAGGAATTCGTGCGGGGACAGCTAATGAAAAACTGTTTTTT. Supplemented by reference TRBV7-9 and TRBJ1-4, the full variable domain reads DTGVSQNPRHKITKRGQNVTFRCDPISEHNRLYWYRQTLGQGPEFLTYFQNEAQLEKSRLLSDRFSAERPKGSFSTLEIQRTEQGDSAMYLCASSLGIRAGTANEKLFFGSGTQLSVL.

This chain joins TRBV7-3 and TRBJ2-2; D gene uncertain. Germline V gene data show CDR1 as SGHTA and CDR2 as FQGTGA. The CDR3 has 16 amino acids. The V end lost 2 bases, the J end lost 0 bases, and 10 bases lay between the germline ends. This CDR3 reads CASSLAVAANTGELFF. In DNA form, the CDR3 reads TGTGCCAGCAGCTTAGCGGTCGCCGCGAACACCGGGGAGCTGTTTTTT.

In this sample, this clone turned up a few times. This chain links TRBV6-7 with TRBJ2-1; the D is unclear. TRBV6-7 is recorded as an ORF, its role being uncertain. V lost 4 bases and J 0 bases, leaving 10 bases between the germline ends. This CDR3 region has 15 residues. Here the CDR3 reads CASSSLMSSYNEQFF. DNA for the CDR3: TGTGCCAGCAGTTCCCTCATGAGCTCCTACAATGAGCAGTTCTTC.

The CDR3 sequence is CATSRDLGGWAFF. In DNA form, the CDR3 reads TGTGCCACCAGCAGAGATCTTGGGGGCTGGGCTTTCTTT. The chain joins TRBV15 to TRBJ1-1, with D tentatively TRBD1 (6 bases). V lost 0 bases to trimming and J lost 11 bases, with 13 bases between them. The CDR3 contains 13 residues. The germline V gene has CDR1 LNHNV and CDR2 YYDKDF (reference sequence).

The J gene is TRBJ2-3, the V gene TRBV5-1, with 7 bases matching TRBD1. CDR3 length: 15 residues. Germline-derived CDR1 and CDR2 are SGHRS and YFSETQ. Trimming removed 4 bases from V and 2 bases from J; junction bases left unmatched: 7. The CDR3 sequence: CASSRRQGVTDTQYF. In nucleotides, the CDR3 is TGCGCCAGCAGCCGACGACAGGGTGTCACAGATACGCAGTATTTT.

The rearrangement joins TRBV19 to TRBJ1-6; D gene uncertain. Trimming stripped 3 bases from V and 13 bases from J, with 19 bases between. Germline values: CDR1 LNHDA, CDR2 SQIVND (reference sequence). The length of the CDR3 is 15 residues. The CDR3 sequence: CASSMRRTGIEPLHF. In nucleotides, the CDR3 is TGTGCCAGTAGTATGCGACGAACGGGGATAGAGCCCCTCCACTTT.

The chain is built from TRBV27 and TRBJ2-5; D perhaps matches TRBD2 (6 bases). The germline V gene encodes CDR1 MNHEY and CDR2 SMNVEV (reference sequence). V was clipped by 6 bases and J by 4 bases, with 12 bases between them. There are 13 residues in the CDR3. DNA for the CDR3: TGTGCCAGCAGATTGGCCGGGGGAGAGACCCAGTACTTC. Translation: CASRLAGGETQYF.

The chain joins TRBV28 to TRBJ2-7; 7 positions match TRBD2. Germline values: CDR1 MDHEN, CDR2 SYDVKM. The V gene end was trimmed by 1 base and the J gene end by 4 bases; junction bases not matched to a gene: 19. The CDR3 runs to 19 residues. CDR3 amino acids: CASSLLFGNSGTTPYEQYF. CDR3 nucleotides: TGTGCCAGCAGTTTATTGTTCGGTAATTCCGGGACTACCCCTTACGAGCAGTACTTC.

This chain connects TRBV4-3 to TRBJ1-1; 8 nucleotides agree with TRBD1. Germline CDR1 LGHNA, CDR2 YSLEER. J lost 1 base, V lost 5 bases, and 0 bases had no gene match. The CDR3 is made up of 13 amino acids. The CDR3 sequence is CASSDRGNTEAFF. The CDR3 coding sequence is TGCGCCAGCAGCGACAGGGGGAACACTGAAGCTTTCTTT.